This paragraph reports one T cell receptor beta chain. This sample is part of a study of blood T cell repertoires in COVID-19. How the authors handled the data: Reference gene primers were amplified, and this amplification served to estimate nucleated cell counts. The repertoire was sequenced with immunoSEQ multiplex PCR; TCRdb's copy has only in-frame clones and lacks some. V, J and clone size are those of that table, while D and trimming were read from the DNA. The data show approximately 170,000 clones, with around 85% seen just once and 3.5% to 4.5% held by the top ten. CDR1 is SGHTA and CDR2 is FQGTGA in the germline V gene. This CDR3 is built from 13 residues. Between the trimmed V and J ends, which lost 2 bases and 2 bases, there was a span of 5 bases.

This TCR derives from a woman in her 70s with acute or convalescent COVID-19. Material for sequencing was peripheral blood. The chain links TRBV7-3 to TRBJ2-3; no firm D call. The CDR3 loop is CASSLGLTDTQYF. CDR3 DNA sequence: TGTGCCAGCAGCTTAGGCCTCACAGATACGCAGTATTTT.